This TCR beta chain was documented in a study of radiation and T cells in renal cell carcinoma. Looking at the study overall: Nephrectomy followed 15 Gy stereotactic body radiation by 4 weeks. Regarding the study as a whole: From baseline, blood top tumor clonotypes peaked at 2 weeks post-radiation. No pretreatment tumor biopsies were available for baseline clonotypes.

Method: immunoSEQ multiplex PCR; TCRdb's copy keeps in-frame clones and lacks some. The data hold roughly 120,000 clones, with approximately 80% observed a single time. About this clone: Antigen: not known.

The time point denotes: baseline pretreatment blood. Indicated treatment: 15 Gy SBRT to primary tumor, nephrectomy 4 weeks later. Radiation-treated patients gave blood at baseline, week 2 and week 4. Trimming pared 2 bases from V and 3 bases from J, leaving 7 bases between. This CDR3 comprises 13 residues. Germline V gene sequence: CDR1 MNHEY, CDR2 SMNVEV (reference sequence). The sample consisted of blood, taken from a patient whose treatment included radiotherapy and nephrectomy. This TCR derives from a woman aged 60 to 75 with renal cell carcinoma. The V gene is TRBV27, the J gene TRBJ1-2, with D tentatively TRBD1 (6 bases). CDR3 in amino acids: CASSLAGDYGYTF. Here the CDR3 DNA reads TGTGCCAGCAGTTTAGCAGGGGACTATGGCTACACCTTC.